These T cell receptor beta chains were read from a single sample in a study of CXCR3-negative and CXCR3-positive naive CD8 T cells. Using the 5' RACE reads, TCRdb records one entry per CDR3 protein without DNA. This sample lists tens of thousands of distinct CDR3 sequences; its ten largest clones have 15%. Sequencing was done on a sample of memory CD8+ T cells from blood. These receptors all come from a human donor in good health. Some clones in this sample may be carry-over from other donors' samples. Each CDR3 is given with its conserved first and last residue. Clone size is given for some rows only: seen once, a few or many times, or a class if the clone is expanded.

TRBV29-1	.	13	TRBJ2-1	CSALNGGGNEQFF
TRBV7-3	.	15	TRBJ2-1	CASSLGQGHYNEQFF
TRBV27	.	16	TRBJ2-5	CASSLFAGPPQETQYF
TRBV7-9	.	16	TRBJ2-3	CASSGQLGAWADTQYF
TRBV19	.	17	TRBJ2-1	CASSPEFRVKTYNEQFF
TRBV7-9	.	13	TRBJ1-1	CASSLVGTTEAFF
TRBV28	large	12	TRBJ2-3	CASSAYTDTQYF
TRBV13	.	14	TRBJ1-2	CASSQQQGGYGYTF
TRBV20-1	.	13	TRBJ1-1	CSARTYSGTEAFF
TRBV5-1	.	14	TRBJ2-7	CASSLQGKTYEQYF
TRBV28	.	13	TRBJ1-1	CAGSLFGILGAFF
TRBV27	.	15	TRBJ2-3	CASSLGDSRTDTQYF
TRBV5-1	.	14	TRBJ2-3	CASSAGLAGDTQYF
TRBV7-9	.	13	TRBJ1-1	CASSPGRPEESFF
TRBV4-2	.	16	TRBJ2-3	CASSPASGGAVDTQYF
TRBV29-1	.	13	TRBJ2-7	CSVEEGSGVEQYF
TRBV20-1	.	14	TRBJ1-1	CSAREGAWGTEAFF
TRBV7-6	.	14	TRBJ2-2	CASSLEWRTGELFF
TRBV4-2	.	15	TRBJ2-3	CASTVGPVNTDTQYF
TRBV29-1	.	12	TRBJ2-3	CSVVEATDTQYF
TRBV19	.	15	TRBJ1-2	CASSIASGDSYGYTF
TRBV27	.	14	TRBJ1-1	CASSSRSRNTEAFF
TRBV15	.	14	TRBJ1-1	CATSLDRGDTEAFF
TRBV6-6	.	16	TRBJ2-5	CASSYHGHETQETQYF
TRBV29-1	.	13	TRBJ2-3	CSVGEQNTDTQYF
TRBV28	.	16	TRBJ2-7	CASSPKLGVVSYEQYF
TRBV20-1	.	15	TRBJ1-2	CSAPAGQGAAGGYTF
TRBV7-6	.	14	TRBJ2-5	CASSLWGYQETQYF
TRBV7-3	.	14	TRBJ2-1	CASSPTGGLNEQFF
TRBV29-1	.	13	TRBJ2-7	CSAAERGDYEQYF
TRBV5-1	.	15	TRBJ2-7	CASSAPDRGRDEQYF
TRBV15	.	15	TRBJ2-3	CATTVGRGATDTQYF
TRBV6-1	.	13	TRBJ2-7	CATRGQGAYEQYF
TRBV7-6	.	14	TRBJ2-7	CASSPRDNSYEQYF
TRBV5-1	.	16	TRBJ1-1	CASSLSGAHGNTEAFF